What follows are 20 T cell receptor beta chains derived from one specimen sequenced in a study of blood T cells in healthy people across ages (dated by TCRdb to the mid-2010s). The library was generated by 5' RACE. The data were produced on an Illumina HiSeq 2500. A second PCR of roughly 7 to 11 cycles was performed with a sample-barcoded 5' primer and a J-beta primer mix. TCRdb reanalyzed the raw reads on its own, using fastp at Q25 for trimming and MiXCR for clone calling, and kept in-frame beta chains. One record per CDR3 amino acid sequence lists the most common genes and DNA. The sample table shows about 540,000 distinct CDR3 sequences, and around 24% are seen once. The ten largest account for roughly 9.4% of the sample. These same records also appear under a second study, on T cells of mothers and their children.

The specimen was blood. The receptors shown here come from a boy between 10 and 17 years old in good health.

V usage is TRBV12-3 or TRBV12-4 and J usage is TRBJ1-2, with 8 bases lining up with TRBD1. The V gene end was trimmed by 9 bases and the J gene end by 7 bases; junction bases not matched to a gene: 10. This CDR3 comprises 13 residues. The chain's CDR3 is CASAGQVVGGYTF. The DNA for the CDR3 is TGTGCCAGTGCGGGACAGGTGGTGGGTGGCTACACCTTC.

V is TRBV28 and J is TRBJ2-1; 8 bases are shared with TRBD2. Germline-derived CDR1 and CDR2 are MDHEN and SYDVKM. The ends lost 5 bases at V and 5 bases at J; junction bases unmatched: 11. This CDR3 is built from 16 residues. The CDR3 nucleotides are TGTGCCAGCAGTCCCCGTGGTAGCGGGAACGACAATGAGCAGTTCTTC. The encoded protein is CASSPRGSGNDNEQFF.

This clonotype was found a few times. V usage is TRBV4-2 and J usage is TRBJ2-7; 8 bases map to TRBD2. The length of the CDR3 is 16 residues. J lost 0 bases, V lost 4 bases, and 8 bases had no gene match. The germline V gene encodes CDR1 LGHNA and CDR2 YNFKEQ. The CDR3 coding sequence is TGTGCCAGCAGCCTCCAAGGGACTAGTTCCTCCTACGAGCAGTACTTC. As protein: CASSLQGTSSSYEQYF.

V and J are TRBV7-2 and TRBJ2-5; TRBD2 aligns across 7 bases. CDR3 length: 14 residues. V lost 5 bases to trimming and J lost 5 bases; unmatched junction nucleotides: 8. Germline values: CDR1 SGHTA, CDR2 FQGNSA. CDR3 residues: CASSRAGLGETQYF. The DNA for the CDR3 is TGTGCCAGCAGCCGAGCGGGATTGGGGGAGACCCAGTACTTC.

The chain uses TRBV28 and TRBJ2-7; D is possibly TRBD2 (5 bases). Deletions cut 5 bases from V and 3 bases from J, with 20 bases between. The germline CDR1 and CDR2 sequences are MDHEN and SYDVKM. This CDR3 spans 16 amino acids. CDR3 sequence (DNA): TGTGCCAGCAGTGATCCCCGTAGGACTTCTCGCTACGAGCAGTACTTC. It codes for CASSDPRRTSRYEQYF.

V gene TRBV6-5 combines with J gene TRBJ1-2; 8 bases map to TRBD1. Germline V gene lookup returns CDR1 MNHEY and CDR2 SVGAGI. The V and J ends lost 6 bases and 7 bases, in that order; junction bases with no gene match: 13. CDR3 length: 15 amino acids. The CDR3 spells CASRPHTGGLFGYTF. The CDR3 region has the DNA TGTGCCAGCAGACCCCACACAGGGGGTCTATTTGGCTACACCTTC.

This clonotype was seen more than once but under ten times. This chain uses TRBV20-1 with TRBJ2-5, with 8 nucleotides matching TRBD2. CDR3 length: 14 amino acids. Germline V gives CDR1 DFQATT, CDR2 SNEGSKA (reference sequence). V dropped 6 bases and J dropped 5; count of bases not matched to a gene: 11. CDR3 protein: CSATGTSPQETQYF. CDR3 nucleotides: TGCAGTGCAACCGGGACTAGTCCCCAGGAGACCCAGTACTTC.

This chain joins TRBV7-2 and TRBJ2-7; 10 bases agree with TRBD2. The CDR3 is 16 residues long. Trimming cost V 0 bases and J 5 bases; bases outside gene matches: 7. From germline, CDR1 is SGHTA and CDR2 FQGNSA. The DNA for the CDR3 is TGTGCCAGCAGCTTAGCGCTAGGCCTAGCGGGGGACGAGCAGTACTTC. It translates to CASSLALGLAGDEQYF.

This sequence joins TRBV29-1 and TRBJ1-6, with D possibly TRBD1 on 5 matching bases. CDR3 length: 13 residues. Germline CDR1 reads SQVTM; CDR2 reads ANQGSEA. V was pared by 8 bases and J by 5 bases, with 13 bases between. CDR3 sequence: CSFRQGDNSPLHF. The CDR3 DNA reads TGCAGCTTTCGGCAGGGTGATAATTCACCCCTCCACTTT.

V gene TRBV29-1 combines with J gene TRBJ2-1; the D call may be TRBD1 or TRBD2 (5 bases each). The CDR3 is 13 amino acids. Germline CDR1 SQVTM, CDR2 ANQGSEA. The CDR3 DNA reads as TGCAGTGGTGGGGGAGTTTCTAATAATGAGCAGTTCTTC. Translated: CSGGGVSNNEQFF.

Only a few counts were recorded for this clonotype. The gene calls are TRBV28 and TRBJ2-7, with D possibly TRBD1 on 5 matching bases. Germline V lookup: CDR1 MDHEN, CDR2 SYDVKM. Deletions cut 5 bases from V and 5 bases from J, with 13 bases between. This CDR3 has 13 amino acids. The CDR3 DNA reads as TGTGCCAGCAGTGCAAGGGGATACCACGAGCAGTACTTC. Encoded protein: CASSARGYHEQYF.

The chain has TRBV4-1 and TRBJ2-2; D is possibly TRBD1 or TRBD2 (5 bases each). The germline CDR1 and CDR2 sequences are MGHRA and YSYEKL. V was pared by 0 bases and J by 4 bases, with 15 bases between. The CDR3 contains 17 residues. The CDR3 is CASSQEDTQRGTGELFF. Here the CDR3 DNA reads TGCGCCAGCAGCCAAGAGGACACCCAACGGGGCACCGGGGAGCTGTTTTTT.

This clonotype has just a few counts. The rearrangement uses TRBV9 and TRBJ1-4; D gene ambiguous. The CDR3 runs 15 residues. Germline V gene sequence: CDR1 SGDLS, CDR2 YYNGEE. V lost 1 base and J 7 bases, leaving 14 bases between the germline ends. This CDR3 is CASSVSPLMGEKLFF. DNA for the CDR3: TGTGCCAGCAGCGTATCACCACTAATGGGTGAAAAACTGTTTTTT.

CDR3 sequence (DNA): TGTGCCACCCGAGGACCCCCGGTGATTTACTACGAGCAGTACTTC. Its translation is CATRGPPVIYYEQYF. J is TRBJ2-5 and V is TRBV24-1; D call uncertain. Judging by the DNA end, TRBJ2-7 fits better; the J call may be wrong. Per the germline V gene, CDR1 is KGHDR and CDR2 is SFDVKD. The CDR3 is made up of 15 amino acids.

This clonotype was counted between two and nine times. This sequence joins TRBV7-9 and TRBJ2-5; the D is unclear. The CDR3 loop spans 12 amino acids. CDR1 and CDR2 from the germline V gene are SEHNR and FQNEAQ (reference sequence). Trimming cost V 6 bases and J 5 bases, with 10 bases left between them. The CDR3 is CASSADGETQYF. The CDR3, as DNA: TGTGCCAGCAGTGCAGACGGGGAGACCCAGTACTTC.

The chain recombines TRBV27 with TRBJ2-2, with 13 nucleotides matching TRBD2. The CDR3 runs 17 residues. Germline CDR1 and CDR2: MNHEY and SMNVEV (reference sequence). V was clipped by 2 bases and J by 5 bases; unmatched bases: 5. The CDR3 coding sequence is TGTGCCAGCAGTTTAACTAGCGGGGGGGCGGAGACCGGGGAGCTGTTTTTT. This codes for CASSLTSGGAETGELFF.

This chain connects TRBV4-3 to TRBJ1-1, with D perhaps matching TRBD1 (5 bases). The CDR3 contains 14 residues. V lost 1 base, J lost 6 bases, and 12 bases lay in between. CDR1 is LGHNA and CDR2 is YSLEER in the germline V gene. The CDR3 nucleotides read TGCGCCAGCAGCCAAGGGGGCGTCCTGGCTGAAGCTTTCTTT. It codes for CASSQGGVLAEAFF.

V gene TRBV12-3 or TRBV12-4 combines with J gene TRBJ2-1; 7 bases align to TRBD2. Germline trimming cut 6 bases from V and 2 bases from J; bases unmatched to any gene: 10. The CDR3 totals 16 residues. The CDR3 sequence: CASSSPGLAAYNEQFF. CDR3 DNA sequence: TGTGCCAGCAGCTCCCCGGGGCTAGCGGCCTACAATGAGCAGTTCTTC.

The chain is built from TRBV29-1 and TRBJ1-1; no clear D gene. CDR3 size: 12 residues. V was shortened by 5 bases and J by 5 bases, with 12 bases between the two germline ends. Germline CDR1 and CDR2: SQVTM and ANQGSEA. The CDR3 sequence: CSVLRVGTEAFF. For the CDR3, the DNA is TGCAGCGTTCTTCGGGTAGGTACTGAAGCTTTCTTT.

The rearrangement uses TRBV4-3 and TRBJ2-7, with 8 positions matching TRBD1. After removal of 4 bases from V and 3 bases from J, the junction contained 11 bases not matched to a gene. The CDR3 is made up of 16 amino acids. Germline V gene lookup returns CDR1 LGHNA and CDR2 YSLEER. The CDR3 nucleotides are TGCGCCAGCAGCCTGATGACCGGGACAGGAGGCTACGAGCAGTACTTC. The encoded protein is CASSLMTGTGGYEQYF.